This passage covers 18 T cell receptor beta chains from one sample sequenced in a study of control samples from healthy donors and cancer patients. Clones were read by immunoSEQ multiplex PCR, and TCRdb kept only the in-frame ones, dropping some. The data hold over 100,000 clones, with 80% to 90% observed a single time. Sequencing used blood. The source of these receptors is a woman aged 50 to 65 in good health.

J is TRBJ1-3 and V is TRBV6-5; no reliable D call. The CDR3 consists of 15 residues. Trimming left V 10 bases short and J 0 bases short, with 16 bases between. CDR1 MNHEY and CDR2 SVGAGI come from the germline V gene. The CDR3: CATEISGGSGNTIYF. The DNA of the CDR3 is TGTGCCACCGAGATCTCCGGAGGCTCTGGAAACACCATATATTTT.

The rearrangement uses TRBV30 and TRBJ2-7, with D perhaps matching TRBD1 or TRBD2 (5 bases each). Germline CDR1 GTSNPN, CDR2 SVGIG (reference sequence). Trimming removed 4 bases at V and 5 bases at J, with 24 bases between. The CDR3 runs to 16 residues. The CDR3 protein is CAWTRGKAAATHEQYF. The CDR3 DNA reads as TGTGCCTGGACTCGGGGCAAGGCAGCCGCCACCCACGAGCAGTACTTC.

The J gene is TRBJ2-7, the V gene TRBV5-5; D tentatively reads TRBD1 or TRBD2 (7 bases each). CDR1 and CDR2 from the germline V gene are SGHKS and YYEKEE (reference sequence). V was shortened by 7 bases and J by 1 base, with 15 bases between the two germline ends. This CDR3 has 14 residues. CDR3: CASGRGTASYEQYV. The CDR3, as DNA: TGTGCCAGCGGGCGGGGGACAGCTTCCTACGAGCAGTACGTC.

The chain recombines TRBV29-1 with TRBJ2-1; D gene unclear. The CDR3 totals 11 residues. Trimming cost V 3 bases and J 8 bases, with 8 bases left between them. Germline V gives CDR1 SQVTM, CDR2 ANQGSEA. The CDR3 reads CSVEGLDEQFF. The DNA of the CDR3 is TGCAGCGTTGAGGGCTTGGATGAGCAGTTCTTC.

The chain recombines TRBV7-6 with TRBJ2-3; TRBD1 agrees at 10 bases. After removal of 5 bases from V and 5 bases from J, the junction contained 13 bases not matched to a gene. The V gene's germline CDR1 is SGHVS and CDR2 FNYEAQ. This CDR3 comprises 17 residues. CDR3 in amino acids: CASSARDRGSSIDTQYF. Here the CDR3 DNA reads TGTGCCAGCAGCGCTAGGGACAGGGGATCTTCGATAGATACGCAGTATTTT.

The CDR3 loop reads CASSGWTNEKLFF. CDR3 coding DNA: TGTGCCAGCAGCGGTTGGACTAATGAAAAACTGTTTTTT. The rearrangement joins TRBV9 to TRBJ1-4; D not certain. Germline V gene sequence: CDR1 SGDLS, CDR2 YYNGEE. V gave up 3 bases and J gave up 2 bases, with 5 bases separating them. The CDR3 totals 13 residues. Looking up the rest from reference TRBV9 and TRBJ1-4 gives the full variable domain: DSGVTQTPKHLITATGQRVTLRCSPRSGDLSVYWYQQSLDQGLQFLIQYYNGEERAKGNILERFSAQQFPDLHSELNLSSLELGDSALYFCASSGWTNEKLFFGSGTQLSVL.

The gene calls are TRBV18 and TRBJ1-5, with D possibly TRBD1 on 5 matching bases. Germline assignment: CDR1 KGHSH and CDR2 LQKENI. Trimming stripped 6 bases from V and 0 bases from J, with 12 bases between. The CDR3 sequence is 15 residues long. The CDR3 DNA follows: TGTGCCAGCTCCCTAAAGACAGATAGCAATCAGCCCCAGCATTTT. It translates to CASSLKTDSNQPQHF.

The gene calls are TRBV7-3 and TRBJ2-1; TRBD2 agrees at 9 bases. From germline, CDR1 is SGHTA and CDR2 FQGTGA. The CDR3 covers 17 residues. V lost 1 base to trimming and J lost 10 bases; unmatched junction nucleotides: 14. CDR3 nucleotide sequence: TGTGCCAGCAGCTTAATCCGTCGGGTAGCGGGAGTAGGGGAGCAGTTCTTC. Protein: CASSLIRRVAGVGEQFF.

The chain's CDR3 is CASSYSRGAHKTEAFF. CDR3 sequence (DNA): TGTGCCAGCAGTTACTCTCGGGGGGCGCATAAGACTGAAGCTTTCTTT. The gene calls are TRBV6-5 and TRBJ1-1, with D perhaps matching TRBD1 (6 bases). V was clipped by 0 bases and J by 5 bases, with 16 bases between them. Per germline, CDR1 MNHEY and CDR2 SVGAGI. This CDR3 spans 16 amino acids.

The chain combines TRBV3-1 (or the pseudogene TRBV3-2) with TRBJ2-1, with D perhaps matching TRBD2 (6 bases). The CDR3 loop spans 18 amino acids. CDR1 and CDR2 (germline): LGHDT, YNNKEL (reference sequence). V was shortened by 0 bases and J by 6 bases, with 21 bases between the two germline ends. CDR3 bases: TGTGCCAGCAGCCAAGATCCCATAGGCGGGGCCCCTTCCAATGAGCAGTTCTTC. Encoded protein: CASSQDPIGGAPSNEQFF.

The chain recombines TRBV10-2 with TRBJ2-3; TRBD2 matches 13 bases. The CDR3 has 16 residues. Losses at the gene ends were 1 base for V and 4 bases for J; bases not matched to a gene: 2. In germline, CDR1 is WSHSY, CDR2 SAAADI. CDR3 nucleotide sequence: TGCGCCAGCAGTGAGTGGGGGACTAGCGGGGCAGATACGCAGTATTTT. It encodes CASSEWGTSGADTQYF.

V gene TRBV5-1 combines with J gene TRBJ2-3; TRBD1 aligns across 9 bases. The germline V gene has CDR1 SGHRS and CDR2 YFSETQ. This CDR3 comprises 15 residues. The ends lost 4 bases at V and 3 bases at J; junction bases unmatched: 6. The CDR3 DNA reads TGCGCCAGCAGCGTTGGACAGGGGTGGACAGATACGCAGTATTTT. Residues: CASSVGQGWTDTQYF.

V usage is TRBV4-3 and J usage is TRBJ1-6; 7 bases map to TRBD1. The ends lost 0 bases at V and 13 bases at J; junction bases unmatched: 6. This CDR3 region has 14 residues. CDR1 is LGHNA, CDR2 YSLEER, per germline. DNA for the CDR3: TGCGCCAGCAGCCAAGATTGGGGGGACAGCCCCCTCCACTTT. Protein sequence: CASSQDWGDSPLHF.

This clone was counted a single time. The rearrangement links TRBV4-3 to TRBJ1-5, with no clear D. V lost 1 base and J 6 bases, leaving 10 bases between the germline ends. The length of the CDR3 is 14 residues. CDR1 and CDR2 (germline): LGHNA, YSLEER. The CDR3 DNA reads TGCGCCAGCAGCCAAGTTCTTGGGCCTCAGCCCCAGCATTTT. It translates to CASSQVLGPQPQHF.

The gene calls are TRBV4-3 and TRBJ1-2; TRBD1 aligns across 8 bases. V was clipped by 4 bases and J by 4 bases; unmatched bases: 20. This CDR3 is built from 19 residues. Germline V gene sequence: CDR1 LGHNA, CDR2 YSLEER. The CDR3 protein is CASSPAPGQGALEFYGYTF. CDR3 bases: TGCGCCAGCAGCCCAGCCCCCGGACAGGGTGCCCTTGAGTTCTATGGCTACACCTTC.

The V and J genes are TRBV10-3 and TRBJ2-3; possible D gene TRBD2, 6 bases. The V gene's germline CDR1 is ENHRY and CDR2 SYGVKD. The V and J ends lost 0 bases and 4 bases respectively, with 17 bases between them. The CDR3 spans 17 residues. In DNA form, the CDR3 reads TGTGCCATCAGTGAGTCTAATGGCGGGACGGGCGCAGATACGCAGTATTTT. This translates into CAISESNGGTGADTQYF.

V and J are TRBV6-2 or TRBV6-3 and TRBJ1-5, with 9 bases identical to TRBD1. Germline V gene lookup returns CDR1 MNHEY and CDR2 SVGEGT. V dropped 7 bases and J dropped 2; count of bases not matched to a gene: 9. This CDR3 has 16 amino acids. DNA of the CDR3: TGTGCCAGCACCCCCAACCGGGACAGGGGCAATCAGCCCCAGCATTTT. Protein: CASTPNRDRGNQPQHF.

The chain couples TRBV30 to TRBJ2-6; 10 positions agree with TRBD1. Trimming removed 3 bases from V and 2 bases from J; junction bases left unmatched: 4. Germline assignment: CDR1 GTSNPN and CDR2 SVGIG (reference sequence). CDR3 length: 16 residues. CDR3: CAWSGQGVTGANVLTF. DNA of the CDR3: TGTGCCTGGAGCGGACAGGGGGTGACTGGGGCCAACGTCCTGACTTTC.